The 26 T cell receptor beta chains reported below all come from one sample, sequenced in a study of blood T cell repertoires in COVID-19. Clones were sequenced by immunoSEQ multiplex PCR, and TCRdb holds only the in-frame ones, with some missing. In the table there are approximately 150,000 clones, 65% to 85% of which are singletons. Sequencing was performed on PBMCs or T cells enriched from blood (not recorded which). Source of these receptors: a man in his forties who had recovered from COVID-19.

The genes are TRBV5-1 and TRBJ2-3; TRBD1 agrees at 7 bases. This CDR3 is 15 amino acids long. J lost 1 base, V lost 4 bases, and 6 bases had no gene match. Germline V lookup: CDR1 SGHRS, CDR2 YFSETQ. CDR3 nucleotides: TGCGCCAGCAGCCGAGGAGGACAGGGCACAGATACGCAGTATTTT. It is translated as CASSRGGQGTDTQYF.

The V gene is TRBV7-9, the J gene TRBJ1-2; perhaps TRBD1 as D (6 bases). Germline values: CDR1 SEHNR, CDR2 FQNEAQ (reference sequence). The V gene lost 5 bases and the J gene lost 3 bases, with 13 bases spanning the gap. This CDR3 is built from 14 residues. The CDR3 is CASSLSAGDYGYTF. CDR3 nucleotide sequence: TGTGCCAGCAGCCTTAGTGCAGGGGACTATGGCTACACCTTC.

The V and J genes are TRBV7-3 and TRBJ2-2, with 10 bases aligning to TRBD2. CDR1 is SGHTA and CDR2 is FQGTGA in the germline V gene. After removal of 4 bases from V and 4 bases from J, the junction contained 3 bases not matched to a gene. The CDR3 runs 15 residues. The CDR3 bases are TGTGCCAGCAGCTCAGCGGGGGGGTTCACCGGGGAGCTGTTTTTT. Protein sequence: CASSSAGGFTGELFF.

The chain is built from TRBV5-5 and TRBJ1-1, with D possibly being TRBD1 (5 bases). Between the trimmed V and J ends, which lost 4 bases and 6 bases, there was a span of 13 bases. Germline CDR1 SGHKS, CDR2 YYEKEE (reference sequence). The CDR3 consists of 13 residues. CDR3 in DNA: TGTGCCAGCAGCCCCCTGCGGGGGTCTGAAGCTTTCTTT. Residues: CASSPLRGSEAFF. Full variable domain (rest looked up from reference TRBV5-5 and TRBJ1-1): DAGVTQSPTHLIKTRGQQVTLRCSPISGHKSVSWYQQVLGQGPQFIFQYYEKEERGRGNFPDRFSARQFPNYSSELNVNALLLGDSALYLCASSPLRGSEAFFGQGTRLTVV.

The chain joins TRBV19 to TRBJ2-2, with 12 bases identical to TRBD2. Germline V CDR1 and CDR2: LNHDA, SQIVND (reference sequence). Trimming removed 2 bases from V and 3 bases from J; junction bases left unmatched: 4. CDR3 length: 17 amino acids. This CDR3 is CASSILAGGSYTGELFF. The CDR3 DNA reads TGTGCCAGTAGTATACTAGCGGGGGGGTCTTACACCGGGGAGCTGTTTTTT.

This clone was detected only a few times. The genes are TRBV11-2 and TRBJ2-5, with D possibly being TRBD2 (6 bases). Between the trimmed V and J ends, which lost 4 bases and 4 bases, there was a span of 10 bases. Germline V CDR1 and CDR2: SGHAT, FQNNGV. This CDR3 spans 13 amino acids. CDR3 bases: TGTGCCAGCAGCTCGGGACTTAGAGAGACCCAGTACTTC. Protein sequence: CASSSGLRETQYF. Drawing the rest from reference TRBV11-2 and TRBJ2-5, the complete variable domain is EAGVAQSPRYKIIEKRQSVAFWCNPISGHATLYWYQQILGQGPKLLIQFQNNGVVDDSQLPKDRFSAERLKGVDSTLKIQPAKLEDSAVYLCASSSGLRETQYFGPGTRLLVL.

The chain carries TRBV19 and TRBJ1-6, with D unclear. Trimming left V 8 bases short and J 7 bases short, with 9 bases between. The V gene's germline CDR1 is LNHDA and CDR2 SQIVND (reference sequence). The CDR3 covers 12 residues. For the CDR3, the DNA is TGTGCCAGTCGGGCGGGGAATTCACCCCTCCACTTT. Encoded protein: CASRAGNSPLHF.

This clone was recorded once. The rearrangement uses TRBV5-4 and TRBJ2-1; TRBD2 matches at 11 bases. This CDR3 is 18 amino acids long. Germline CDR1 reads SGHNT; CDR2 reads YYREEE (reference sequence). J was trimmed by 5 bases and V by 0 bases; bases with no gene match: 10. The CDR3 DNA follows: TGTGCCAGCAGCTTGGCCCTGGTAGCGGGGGGGCCCAACAATGAGCAGTTCTTC. Amino acid sequence: CASSLALVAGGPNNEQFF.

J is TRBJ2-1 and V is TRBV2, with 8 bases fitting TRBD2. V lost 2 bases and J lost 13; bases outside the gene matches: 10. The germline V gene has CDR1 SNHLY and CDR2 FYNNEI. The CDR3 totals 14 residues. The CDR3 loop is CASSELTGGERQFF. CDR3 DNA sequence: TGTGCCAGCAGTGAATTAACGGGGGGGGAGAGACAGTTCTTC.

The chain is built from TRBV6-4 and TRBJ2-1; TRBD2 agrees at 10 bases. Germline assignment: CDR1 MRHNA and CDR2 SNTAGT. The CDR3 is 13 residues long. With 8 bases clipped from V and 6 bases from J, the junction kept 4 bases outside the gene matches. Here the CDR3 reads CASGGLAINEQFF. The DNA for the CDR3 is TGTGCCAGCGGGGGACTAGCGATCAATGAGCAGTTCTTC.

The chain couples TRBV12-3 or TRBV12-4 to TRBJ2-5; D is ambiguous. V was shortened by 0 bases and J by 5 bases, with 7 bases between the two germline ends. CDR3 length: 13 residues. The CDR3 is CASSLALSETQYF. The CDR3, as DNA: TGTGCCAGCAGTTTAGCGCTGAGCGAGACCCAGTACTTC.

J is TRBJ2-1 and V is TRBV5-1; D gene ambiguous. There are 14 residues in the CDR3. V was clipped by 0 bases and J by 2 bases, with 6 bases between them. Germline lookup yields CDR1 SGHRS and CDR2 YFSETQ. CDR3 coding DNA: TGCGCCAGCAGCTTGGACAGCCCCTACAATGAGCAGTTCTTC. Translation: CASSLDSPYNEQFF.

The table lists this clone with a few counts. The chain combines TRBV29-1 with TRBJ2-2; D may be TRBD2 (6 bases). V was cut by 7 bases and J by 5 bases, with 8 bases left in between. This CDR3 has 11 amino acids. Per the germline V gene, CDR1 is SQVTM and CDR2 is ANQGSEA. This chain's CDR3 is CSAGGTGELFF. CDR3 DNA sequence: TGCAGCGCCGGGGGAACCGGGGAGCTGTTTTTT.

The V and J genes are TRBV18 and TRBJ2-7, with 9 bases that match TRBD1. The V and J ends lost 3 bases and 4 bases, in that order; junction bases with no gene match: 4. Germline CDR1 reads KGHSH; CDR2 reads LQKENI. This CDR3 is built from 14 residues. CDR3 sequence: CASSPGTGWYEQYV. Here the CDR3 DNA reads TGTGCCAGCTCACCGGGGACAGGGTGGTACGAGCAGTACGTC.

This chain uses TRBV10-1 with TRBJ2-3, with 8 bases that match TRBD2. The CDR3 has 16 amino acids. The J segment lost 0 bases and the V segment lost 1 base, leaving 3 bases of the junction unmatched. CDR1 WNHNN and CDR2 SYGVQD come from the germline V gene (reference sequence). The CDR3 here is CASSEYERGSTDTQYF. The CDR3 DNA sequence: TGCGCCAGCAGTGAGTACGAGCGGGGGAGCACAGATACGCAGTATTTT.

The CDR3 DNA is TGTGCCAGCAGCGCGTTTAGCGGGGTGAACACCGGGGAGCTGTTTTTT. This encodes CASSAFSGVNTGELFF. V usage is TRBV7-9 and J usage is TRBJ2-2; 8 nucleotides agree with TRBD2. CDR3 length equals 16 residues. The V segment lost 5 bases and the J segment 1 base; nucleotides outside the gene matches: 6. From germline, CDR1 is SEHNR and CDR2 FQNEAQ (reference sequence).

The chain recombines TRBV5-4 with TRBJ1-1; perhaps TRBD1 as D (6 bases). This CDR3 region has 15 residues. Trimming shortened V by 4 bases and J by 4 bases, and 17 bases separated the two germline ends. Germline-derived CDR1 and CDR2 are SGHNT and YYREEE (reference sequence). CDR3 DNA sequence: TGTGCCAGCAGCATTTTAGGGACAAGGGTCACTGAAGCTTTCTTT. Translating gives CASSILGTRVTEAFF.

The V call is TRBV7-9, the J call TRBJ2-5; maybe TRBD2 (5 bases). V was cut by 0 bases and J by 4 bases, with 12 bases left in between. This CDR3 region has 15 residues. Germline V gene sequence: CDR1 SEHNR, CDR2 FQNEAQ (reference sequence). In DNA, the CDR3 is TGTGCCAGCAGCTTAGCGAAGGGAGCCCTAGAGACCCAGTACTTC. Translated, it gives CASSLAKGALETQYF. The variable domain in full, with the rest retrieved from reference TRBV7-9 and TRBJ2-5, is DTGVSQNPRHKITKRGQNVTFRCDPISEHNRLYWYRQTLGQGPEFLTYFQNEAQLEKSRLLSDRFSAERPKGSFSTLEIQRTEQGDSAMYLCASSLAKGALETQYFGPGTRLLVL.

The rearrangement uses TRBV3-1 (or the pseudogene TRBV3-2) and TRBJ1-2; D call uncertain. The CDR3 spans 14 residues. The germline CDR1 and CDR2 sequences are LGHDT and YNNKEL (reference sequence). V lost 1 base and J lost 4, with 10 bases in between. The CDR3 DNA sequence: TGTGCCAGCAGCCAAGGAGTGAGAGTCTATGGCTACACCTTC. It yields the protein CASSQGVRVYGYTF.

The chain recombines TRBV6-5 with TRBJ2-3; 8 positions match TRBD1. Germline trimming cut 10 bases from V and 2 bases from J; bases unmatched to any gene: 5. Germline loops: CDR1 MNHEY, CDR2 SVGAGI. The CDR3 runs 13 residues. CDR3 protein: CATKTGDTDTQYF. In DNA, the CDR3 is TGTGCCACTAAGACAGGGGACACAGATACGCAGTATTTT.

The genes are TRBV18 and TRBJ1-2; D is unresolved. The ends were cut back, 4 bases at V and 0 bases at J, with 12 bases in the middle. CDR3 length: 15 residues. CDR1 and CDR2 from the germline V gene are KGHSH and LQKENI. The CDR3: CASSQSGEANYGYTF. The CDR3 coding sequence is TGTGCCAGCTCACAATCCGGAGAGGCTAACTATGGCTACACCTTC.

A word on this clone: A much larger clone lies one base from this, so it may be a read error. CDR3 region: CASSSLAGGPNEQFF. DNA for the CDR3: TGTGCCAGCAGCTCCCTAGCGGGGGGGCCGAATGAGCAGTTCTTC. This chain connects TRBV7-6 to TRBJ2-1, with 12 bases matching TRBD2. V shed 4 bases and J 7 bases; nucleotides not matched to a gene: 5. CDR3 length: 15 amino acids. Per germline, CDR1 SGHVS and CDR2 FNYEAQ.

The chain employs TRBV21-1 and TRBJ1-1; the table's D call TRBD1 went unverified against the DNA. TRBV21-1 is noted as a pseudogene. The CDR3 extends over 15 amino acids. CDR3 residues: CASSPFQGLGTEAFF. In DNA, the CDR3 is TGTGCCAGCAGCCCCTTCCAGGGGCTGGGGACTGAAGCTTTCTTT.

The chain combines TRBV10-1 with TRBJ2-4; D is unresolved. CDR3 length equals 14 residues. From germline, CDR1 is WNHNN and CDR2 SYGVQD (reference sequence). The V gene lost 0 bases and the J gene lost 8 bases, with 11 bases spanning the gap. CDR3 loop: CASSESRLVDIQYF. CDR3 bases: TGCGCCAGCAGTGAGTCGCGGCTAGTTGACATTCAGTACTTC.

This clone occurred a few times. This chain uses TRBV28 with TRBJ2-5; perhaps TRBD1 as D (6 bases). V dropped 3 bases and J dropped 4 bases, with 21 bases sitting between them. The germline CDR1 and CDR2 sequences are MDHEN and SYDVKM. The CDR3 length is 17 residues. CDR3 DNA: TGTGCCAGCAGTTTGAGGGGCCAGGGGTTAGGTTCAGAGACCCAGTACTTC. It is translated as CASSLRGQGLGSETQYF. Using reference TRBV28 and TRBJ2-5 for the parts outside the CDR3, the full variable domain is DVKVTQSSRYLVKRTGEKVFLECVQDMDHENMFWYRQDPGLGLRLIYFSYDVKMKEKGDIPEGYSVSREKKERFSLILESASTNQTSMYLCASSLRGQGLGSETQYFGPGTRLLVL.

This clone was recorded only once. The chain links TRBV5-1 to TRBJ2-7; D might be TRBD2 (7 bases). The CDR3 extends over 18 amino acids. Germline values: CDR1 SGHRS, CDR2 YFSETQ. Trimming removed 0 bases from V and 0 bases from J, with 19 bases in between. CDR3 amino acids: CASSLDLTAGATSYEQYF. CDR3 bases: TGCGCCAGCAGCTTGGACCTGACGGCGGGGGCCACCTCCTACGAGCAGTACTTC.